Below are 22 T cell receptor beta chains sequenced from a single sample in a study of OX40 agonist ivuxolimab in advanced cancers. Only in-frame clones appear in the TCRdb table, and some are missing; sequencing was by immunoSEQ multiplex PCR. Counted here are some 22,000 clones, over 75% occurring once; the ten biggest clones make up around 15%. The sample in question was CD4+ or CD8+ T cells sorted from blood, obtained in a trial of the OX40 agonist ivuxolimab. The receptors stem from an adult with an advanced solid tumor such as melanoma, head and neck, liver or kidney cancer.

The CDR3, as DNA: TGCGCCAGCAGCCATCAGGGATTGAACACTGAAGCTTTCTTT. As protein: CASSHQGLNTEAFF. The chain uses TRBV4-1 and TRBJ1-1, with D perhaps TRBD1 (5 bases). The CDR3 has 14 residues. Trimming shortened V by 3 bases and J by 0 bases, and 8 bases separated the two germline ends. Germline V lookup: CDR1 MGHRA, CDR2 YSYEKL.

This rearrangement joins TRBV23-1 to TRBJ1-5, with 7 bases lining up with TRBD1. TRBV23-1 is noted as an ORF with a role that remains uncertain. V lost 2 bases and J lost 0; bases outside the gene matches: 10. The CDR3 contains 18 residues. The DNA for the CDR3 is TGCGCCAGCAGTCAAGCCGGGACAGACGGCTATAGCAATCAGCCCCAGCATTTT. This gives the protein CASSQAGTDGYSNQPQHF.

The genes are TRBV7-9 and TRBJ1-1; the match to TRBD1 covers 8 bases. The CDR3 spans 13 residues. Germline-derived CDR1 and CDR2 are SEHNR and FQNEAQ (reference sequence). Trimming took 11 bases from V and 4 from J; bases not matched to a gene: 9. DNA of the CDR3: TGTGCCTCAGCCCTTACAGGGGGCACTGAAGCTTTCTTT. This gives the protein CASALTGGTEAFF.

The V gene is TRBV6-1, the J gene TRBJ1-2, with D hard to call. The CDR3 is made up of 14 amino acids. Germline CDR1 and CDR2: MNHNS and SASEGT. Trimming stripped 0 bases from V and 4 bases from J, with 9 bases between. CDR3 nucleotides: TGTGCCAGCAGTGAAGCCCCCGAACTCTATGGCTACACCTTC. Amino acid sequence: CASSEAPELYGYTF.

V usage is TRBV9 and J usage is TRBJ2-3; weak D call: TRBD2 (6 bases). The V end lost 0 bases, the J end lost 2 bases, and 7 bases lay between the germline ends. From germline, CDR1 is SGDLS and CDR2 YYNGEE. This CDR3 has 14 residues. DNA for the CDR3: TGTGCCAGCAGCGTAGGCGGGGTCACAGATACGCAGTATTTT. This sequence encodes CASSVGGVTDTQYF.

This rearrangement joins TRBV7-9 to TRBJ2-5; either TRBD1 or TRBD2 may supply D (6 bases each). CDR1 is SEHNR and CDR2 is FQNEAQ in the germline V gene (reference sequence). CDR3 length: 13 residues. Deletions cut 4 bases from V and 4 bases from J, with 10 bases between. The chain's CDR3 is CASSWGALETQYF. CDR3 in DNA: TGTGCCAGCAGCTGGGGGGCCCTAGAGACCCAGTACTTC. Combining the CDR3 with reference TRBV7-9 and TRBJ2-5 gives the whole variable domain DTGVSQNPRHKITKRGQNVTFRCDPISEHNRLYWYRQTLGQGPEFLTYFQNEAQLEKSRLLSDRFSAERPKGSFSTLEIQRTEQGDSAMYLCASSWGALETQYFGPGTRLLVL.

CDR3 in amino acids: CAWSIGTPYEQYF. CDR3 coding DNA: TGTGCCTGGAGTATCGGGACACCTTACGAGCAGTACTTC. The chain employs TRBV30 and TRBJ2-7; weak D call: TRBD1 (6 bases). The V gene's germline CDR1 is GTSNPN and CDR2 SVGIG (reference sequence). This CDR3 is built from 13 residues. The V and J ends lost 2 bases and 4 bases respectively, with 12 bases between them.

The rearrangement joins TRBV4-3 to TRBJ2-1, with 10 nucleotides matching TRBD2. This CDR3 is 18 amino acids long. From germline, CDR1 is LGHNA and CDR2 YSLEER. V lost 0 bases to trimming and J lost 1 base; unmatched junction nucleotides: 6. The CDR3, as DNA: TGCGCCAGCAGCCAAGAGGAGCGGGGGGGAGGATCCTACAATGAGCAGTTCTTC. This gives the protein CASSQEERGGGSYNEQFF.

The J gene is TRBJ1-2, the V gene TRBV30; TRBD1 agrees at 9 bases. Trimming at V came to 4 bases and at J to 12 bases, leaving 15 bases not matched to a gene. The germline V gene encodes CDR1 GTSNPN and CDR2 SVGIG (reference sequence). The CDR3 has 14 amino acids. The CDR3 DNA reads TGTGCCTGGACCACTTTAACCGGGACAGGGAGTGACACCTTC. Translation: CAWTTLTGTGSDTF.

The J gene is TRBJ1-2, the V gene TRBV4-1; a weak D match, TRBD1 (6 bases). The germline CDR1 and CDR2 sequences are MGHRA and YSYEKL. CDR3 length: 15 residues. Between the trimmed V and J ends, which lost 1 base and 8 bases, there was a span of 17 bases. The DNA for the CDR3 is TGCGCCAGCAGCCAAGTTGTCAGGGGCCTTCTGGGCTACACCTTC. It specifies CASSQVVRGLLGYTF.

The V gene is TRBV27, the J gene TRBJ2-7; 9 positions agree with TRBD1. The V and J ends lost 6 bases and 6 bases, in that order; junction bases with no gene match: 9. Germline CDR1 and CDR2: MNHEY and SMNVEV (reference sequence). The CDR3 has 14 residues. CDR3 nucleotide sequence: TGTGCCAGCAGCAACCAGGGACAGGGCACCGAGCAGTACTTC. This sequence encodes CASSNQGQGTEQYF.

The CDR3 sequence: CAAGQGDSGNTIYF. The CDR3 coding sequence is TGTGCCGCGGGACAGGGGGACTCTGGAAACACCATATATTTT. The chain combines TRBV19 with TRBJ1-3; 11 bases map to TRBD1. After removal of 11 bases from V and 0 bases from J, the junction contained 3 bases not matched to a gene. This CDR3 is 14 amino acids long. Germline V gene data show CDR1 as LNHDA and CDR2 as SQIVND (reference sequence).

This clone has just one count. V usage is TRBV4-1 and J usage is TRBJ2-2, with 8 bases matching TRBD2. This CDR3 region has 16 residues. CDR1 and CDR2 from the germline V gene are MGHRA and YSYEKL. Trimming cost V 4 bases and J 6 bases; bases outside gene matches: 10. In DNA, the CDR3 is TGCGCCAGCAGCCCTGCCGCCGGGGGGGCACCCGGGGAGCTGTTTTTT. It encodes CASSPAAGGAPGELFF.

This clone was picked up a small number of times. Other DNA sequences in this specimen translate into the identical CDR3. The genes are TRBV6-4 and TRBJ2-3; TRBD2 matches at 9 bases. Losses at the gene ends were 0 bases for V and 4 bases for J; bases not matched to a gene: 2. The germline gives CDR1 MRHNA, CDR2 SNTAGT. The CDR3 totals 15 residues. In DNA form, the CDR3 reads TGTGCCAGCAGTGACTCTAGCGGGGGCGCAGATACGCAGTATTTT. Translation: CASSDSSGGADTQYF.

The chain couples TRBV5-1 to TRBJ1-3; no definite D call. CDR3 length: 14 amino acids. V lost 2 bases and J 6 bases, leaving 12 bases between the germline ends. Germline CDR1 reads SGHRS; CDR2 reads YFSETQ. CDR3 in amino acids: CASSFSSGENTIYF. DNA of the CDR3: TGCGCCAGCAGCTTTAGTAGCGGCGAAAACACCATATATTTT.

Comments on this clone: At one boundary the junction diverges from the germline segment, which might be a read error. The rearrangement joins TRBV29-1 to TRBJ1-2; D may be TRBD1 (5 bases). The CDR3 consists of 13 residues. Germline V lookup: CDR1 SQVTM, CDR2 ANQGSEA. CDR3 region: CSVEVSSAGGYTF. The DNA of the CDR3 is TGCAGCGTAGAAGTGTCTTCGGCAGGGGGCTACACCTTC.

The chain has TRBV2 and TRBJ2-7; unclear D gene. The germline gives CDR1 SNHLY, CDR2 FYNNEI. This CDR3 has 12 residues. V shed 6 bases and J shed 4 bases, with 10 bases lying between them. The CDR3 bases are TGTGCCAGCAGGGTTCCGGATTACGAGCAGTACTTC. This codes for CASRVPDYEQYF.

The V gene is TRBV19, the J gene TRBJ2-1; 9 bases agree with TRBD2. The junction had 8 bases not matched to a gene; V was cut back by 1 base and J by 10 bases. The CDR3 has 15 amino acids. Germline CDR1 reads LNHDA; CDR2 reads SQIVND (reference sequence). CDR3 loop: CASSIVLEGLAEQFF. For the CDR3, the DNA is TGTGCCAGTAGTATAGTATTAGAAGGACTAGCGGAGCAGTTCTTC.

The chain links TRBV6-6 to TRBJ2-7; D call uncertain. CDR1 is MNHNY and CDR2 is SVGAGI in the germline V gene (reference sequence). The CDR3 length is 13 residues. The germline V and J ends were trimmed by 4 bases and 0 bases, with 7 bases remaining between them. CDR3 region: CASSSDISYEQYF. CDR3 nucleotide sequence: TGTGCCAGCAGTTCCGACATCTCCTACGAGCAGTACTTC.

The table lists this clone with a count of one. The chain uses TRBV5-1 and TRBJ1-1; D possibly corresponds to TRBD1 (6 bases). Deletions cut 6 bases from V and 1 base from J, with 16 bases between. The CDR3 length is 15 residues. Per the germline V gene, CDR1 is SGHRS and CDR2 is YFSETQ. The CDR3 region is CASTQGVKKNTEAFF. CDR3 DNA: TGCGCCAGCACACAGGGTGTGAAGAAGAACACTGAAGCTTTCTTT.

The J gene is TRBJ2-5, the V gene TRBV6-5; D remains ambiguous. Trimming pared 7 bases from V and 0 bases from J, leaving 12 bases between. The germline V gene has CDR1 MNHEY and CDR2 SVGAGI. This CDR3 has 14 residues. Written as DNA, the CDR3 is TGTGCCAGCAAGGTCGTTCCGTACCAAGAGACCCAGTACTTC. Residues: CASKVVPYQETQYF.

V and J are TRBV19 and TRBJ2-3; perhaps D is TRBD1 or TRBD2 (6 bases each). The CDR3 extends over 13 amino acids. Deletions cut 5 bases from V and 5 bases from J, with 11 bases between. The germline V gene encodes CDR1 LNHDA and CDR2 SQIVND (reference sequence). The CDR3 region is CASSSGARDTQYF. The CDR3 nucleotides are TGTGCCAGTAGTTCGGGGGCCAGAGATACGCAGTATTTT.